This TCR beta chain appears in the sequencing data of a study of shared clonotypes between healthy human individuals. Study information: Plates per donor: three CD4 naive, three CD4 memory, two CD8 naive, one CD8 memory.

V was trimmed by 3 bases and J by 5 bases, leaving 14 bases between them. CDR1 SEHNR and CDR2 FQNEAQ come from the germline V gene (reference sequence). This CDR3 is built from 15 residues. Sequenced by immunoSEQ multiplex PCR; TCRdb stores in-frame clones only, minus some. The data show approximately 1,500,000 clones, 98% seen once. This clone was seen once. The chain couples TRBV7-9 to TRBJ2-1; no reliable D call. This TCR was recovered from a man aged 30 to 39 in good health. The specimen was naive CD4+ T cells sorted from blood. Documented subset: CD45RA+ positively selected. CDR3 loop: CASSLTLSIHNEQFF. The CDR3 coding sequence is TGTGCCAGCAGCTTGACCCTTTCCATCCACAATGAGCAGTTCTTC.